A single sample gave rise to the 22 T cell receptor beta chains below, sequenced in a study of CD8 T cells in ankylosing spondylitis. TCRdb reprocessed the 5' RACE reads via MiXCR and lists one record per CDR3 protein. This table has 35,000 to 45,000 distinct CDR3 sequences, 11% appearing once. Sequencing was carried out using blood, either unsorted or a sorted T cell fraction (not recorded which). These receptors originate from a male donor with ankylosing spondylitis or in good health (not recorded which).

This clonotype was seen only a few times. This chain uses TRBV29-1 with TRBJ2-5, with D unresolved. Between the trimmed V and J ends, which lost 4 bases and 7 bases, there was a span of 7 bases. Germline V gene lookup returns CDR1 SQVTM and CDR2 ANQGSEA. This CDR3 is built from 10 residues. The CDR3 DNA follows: TGCAGCGTTGCGGTCGGGACCCAGTACTTC. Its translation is CSVAVGTQYF.

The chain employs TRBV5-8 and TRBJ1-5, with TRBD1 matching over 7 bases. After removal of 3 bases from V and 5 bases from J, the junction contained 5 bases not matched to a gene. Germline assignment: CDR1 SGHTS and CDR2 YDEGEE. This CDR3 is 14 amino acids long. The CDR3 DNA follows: TGTGCCAGCAGCTACCGGGACAGCTATCAGCCCCAGCATTTT. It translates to CASSYRDSYQPQHF.

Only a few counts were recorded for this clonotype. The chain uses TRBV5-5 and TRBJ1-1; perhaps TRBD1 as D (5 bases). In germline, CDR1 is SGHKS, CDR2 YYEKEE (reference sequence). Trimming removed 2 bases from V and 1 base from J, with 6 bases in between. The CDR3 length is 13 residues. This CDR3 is CASSLTGNTEAFF. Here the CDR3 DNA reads TGTGCCAGCAGCTTAACAGGGAACACTGAAGCTTTCTTT.

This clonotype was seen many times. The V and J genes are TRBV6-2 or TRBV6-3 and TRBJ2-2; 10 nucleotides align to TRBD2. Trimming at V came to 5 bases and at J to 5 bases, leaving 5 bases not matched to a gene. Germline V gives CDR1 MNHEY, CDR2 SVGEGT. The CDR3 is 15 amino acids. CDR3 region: CASSKLAGLTGELFF. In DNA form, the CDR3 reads TGTGCCAGCAGTAAACTAGCGGGGTTGACCGGGGAGCTGTTTTTT.

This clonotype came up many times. As DNA, the CDR3 is TGTGCCAGCAGCCAACTGGCGGAAGAAGCTTTCTTT. Protein: CASSQLAEEAFF. The chain joins TRBV3-1 to TRBJ1-1, with no clear D. The ends were cut back, 2 bases at V and 8 bases at J, with 9 bases in the middle. The germline gives CDR1 LGHDT, CDR2 YNNKEL (reference sequence). The CDR3 is made up of 12 amino acids.

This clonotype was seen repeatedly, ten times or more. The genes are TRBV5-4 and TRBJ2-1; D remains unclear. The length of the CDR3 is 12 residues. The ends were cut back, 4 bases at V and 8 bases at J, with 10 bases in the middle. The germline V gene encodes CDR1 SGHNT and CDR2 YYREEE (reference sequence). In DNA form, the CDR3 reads TGTGCCAGCAGCGTAACCTTGCATGAGCAGTTCTTC. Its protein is CASSVTLHEQFF.

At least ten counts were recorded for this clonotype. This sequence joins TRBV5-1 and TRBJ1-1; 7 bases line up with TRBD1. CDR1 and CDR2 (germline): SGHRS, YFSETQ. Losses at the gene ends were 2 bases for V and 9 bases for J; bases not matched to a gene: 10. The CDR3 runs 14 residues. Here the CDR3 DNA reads TGCGCCAGCAGCTTAGGGACCCCGGGACAGCAAGCTTTCTTT. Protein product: CASSLGTPGQQAFF.

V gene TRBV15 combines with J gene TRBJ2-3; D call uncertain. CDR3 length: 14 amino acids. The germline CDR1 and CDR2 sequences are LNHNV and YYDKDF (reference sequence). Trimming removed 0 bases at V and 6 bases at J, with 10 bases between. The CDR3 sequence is CATSRDRALDTQYF. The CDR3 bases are TGTGCCACCAGCAGAGATCGAGCGCTCGATACGCAGTATTTT.

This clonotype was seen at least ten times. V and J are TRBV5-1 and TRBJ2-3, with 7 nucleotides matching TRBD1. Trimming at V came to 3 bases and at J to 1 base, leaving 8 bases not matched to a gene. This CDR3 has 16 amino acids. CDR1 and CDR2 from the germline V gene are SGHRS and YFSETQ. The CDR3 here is CASSSEQGPGTDTQYF. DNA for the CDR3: TGCGCCAGCAGCTCAGAACAGGGGCCGGGCACAGATACGCAGTATTTT.

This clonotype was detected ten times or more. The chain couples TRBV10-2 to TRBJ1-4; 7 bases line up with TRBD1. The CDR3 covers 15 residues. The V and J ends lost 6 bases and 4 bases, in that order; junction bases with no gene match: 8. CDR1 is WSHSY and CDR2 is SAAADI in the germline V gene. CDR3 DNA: TGCGCCAGCAGAGACTCCGACAGGGATAATGAAAAACTGTTTTTT. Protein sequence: CASRDSDRDNEKLFF.

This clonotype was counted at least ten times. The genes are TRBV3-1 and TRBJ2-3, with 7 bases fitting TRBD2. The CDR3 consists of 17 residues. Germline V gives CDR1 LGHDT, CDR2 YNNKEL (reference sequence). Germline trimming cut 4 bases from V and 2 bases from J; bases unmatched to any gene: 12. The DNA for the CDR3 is TGTGCCAGCAGCCTCGGCGCCTCTAGCGGATCCACAGATACGCAGTATTTT. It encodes CASSLGASSGSTDTQYF.

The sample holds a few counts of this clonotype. For the CDR3, the DNA is TGTGCCAGCAGCCAAGCCCCCTCCCGGGCAGGCCCGAACACTGAAGCTTTCTTT. It specifies CASSQAPSRAGPNTEAFF. The gene calls are TRBV4-2 and TRBJ1-1, with D hard to call. Trimming pared 1 base from V and 1 base from J, leaving 19 bases between. The CDR3 is 18 amino acids. Germline lookup yields CDR1 LGHNA and CDR2 YNFKEQ.

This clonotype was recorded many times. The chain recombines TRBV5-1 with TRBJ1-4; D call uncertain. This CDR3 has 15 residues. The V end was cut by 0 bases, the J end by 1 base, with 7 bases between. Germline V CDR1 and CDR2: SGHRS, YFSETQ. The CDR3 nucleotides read TGCGCCAGCAGCTTGGCCCCACTAACTAATGAAAAACTGTTTTTT. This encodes CASSLAPLTNEKLFF. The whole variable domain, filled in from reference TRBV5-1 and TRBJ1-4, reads KAGVTQTPRYLIKTRGQQVTLSCSPISGHRSVSWYQQTPGQGLQFLFEYFSETQRNKGNFPGRFSGRQFSNSRSEMNVSTLELGDSALYLCASSLAPLTNEKLFFGSGTQLSVL.

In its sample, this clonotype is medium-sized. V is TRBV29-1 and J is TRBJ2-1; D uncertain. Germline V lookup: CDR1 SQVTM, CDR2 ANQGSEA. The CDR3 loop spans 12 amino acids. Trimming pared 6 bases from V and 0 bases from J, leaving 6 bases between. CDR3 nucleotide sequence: TGCAGCGTACCGTCCTCCTACAATGAGCAGTTCTTC. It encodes CSVPSSYNEQFF.

CDR3 bases: TGTGCCAGCAGCTTTCCATTGGGGGCGCGAGAAACTGAAGCTTTCTTT. Its translation: CASSFPLGARETEAFF. The genes are TRBV7-9 and TRBJ1-1; D may be TRBD1 (6 bases). The CDR3 consists of 16 residues. Trimming removed 3 bases from V and 5 bases from J, with 19 bases in between. CDR1 SEHNR and CDR2 FQNEAQ come from the germline V gene (reference sequence).

The chain's CDR3 is CASSSTIEDGGLNTGELFF. The CDR3, as DNA: TGTGCCAGCAGCTCGACCATTGAAGACGGGGGCCTGAACACCGGGGAGCTGTTTTTT. This chain links TRBV11-1 with TRBJ2-2; D possibly matches TRBD1 or TRBD2 (6 bases each). CDR1 is SGHAT and CDR2 is FQDESV in the germline V gene (reference sequence). The CDR3 contains 19 residues. With 4 bases removed from V and 1 base from J, the gap between germline ends came to 22 bases. The variable domain in full, with the rest retrieved from reference TRBV11-1 and TRBJ2-2, is EAEVAQSPRYKITEKSQAVAFWCDPISGHATLYWYRQILGQGPELLVQFQDESVVDDSQLPKDRFSAERLKGVDSTLKIQPAELGDSAMYLCASSSTIEDGGLNTGELFFGEGSRLTVL.

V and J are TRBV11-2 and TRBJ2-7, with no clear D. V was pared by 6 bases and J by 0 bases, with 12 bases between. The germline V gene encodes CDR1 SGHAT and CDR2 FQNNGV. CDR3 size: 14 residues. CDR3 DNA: TGTGCCAGCAGAAAGGCAGGTCACTCCTACGAGCAGTACTTC. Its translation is CASRKAGHSYEQYF.

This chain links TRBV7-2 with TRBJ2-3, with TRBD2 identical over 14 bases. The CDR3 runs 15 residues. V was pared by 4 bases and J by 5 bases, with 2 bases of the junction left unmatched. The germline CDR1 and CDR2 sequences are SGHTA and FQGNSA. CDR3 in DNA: TGTGCCAGCAGCTCGACTAGCGGGGGGGGAGATACGCAGTATTTT. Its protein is CASSSTSGGGDTQYF.

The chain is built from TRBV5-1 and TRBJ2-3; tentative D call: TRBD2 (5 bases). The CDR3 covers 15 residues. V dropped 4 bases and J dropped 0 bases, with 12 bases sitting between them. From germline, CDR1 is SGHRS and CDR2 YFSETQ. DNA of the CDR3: TGCGCCAGCAGCCTAGCAGCGTTGAGCACAGATACGCAGTATTTT. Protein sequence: CASSLAALSTDTQYF.

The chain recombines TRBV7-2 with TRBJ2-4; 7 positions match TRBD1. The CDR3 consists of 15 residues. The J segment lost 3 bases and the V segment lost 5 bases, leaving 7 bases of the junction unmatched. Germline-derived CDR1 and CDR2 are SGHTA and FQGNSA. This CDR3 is CASSTRTGDKNIQYF. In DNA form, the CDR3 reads TGTGCCAGCAGCACCCGGACAGGCGACAAAAACATTCAGTACTTC.

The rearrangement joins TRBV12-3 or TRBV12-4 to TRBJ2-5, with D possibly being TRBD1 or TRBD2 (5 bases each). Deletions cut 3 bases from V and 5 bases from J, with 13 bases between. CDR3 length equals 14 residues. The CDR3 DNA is TGTGCCAGCAGTTTTTGGGGACCGAGGGAGACCCAGTACTTC. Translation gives CASSFWGPRETQYF.

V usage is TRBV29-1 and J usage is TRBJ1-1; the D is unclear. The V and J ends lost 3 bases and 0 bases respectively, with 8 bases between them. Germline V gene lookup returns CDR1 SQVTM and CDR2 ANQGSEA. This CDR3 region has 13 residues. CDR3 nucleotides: TGCAGCGTTGAGGTGATTATGAACACTGAAGCTTTCTTT. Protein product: CSVEVIMNTEAFF.